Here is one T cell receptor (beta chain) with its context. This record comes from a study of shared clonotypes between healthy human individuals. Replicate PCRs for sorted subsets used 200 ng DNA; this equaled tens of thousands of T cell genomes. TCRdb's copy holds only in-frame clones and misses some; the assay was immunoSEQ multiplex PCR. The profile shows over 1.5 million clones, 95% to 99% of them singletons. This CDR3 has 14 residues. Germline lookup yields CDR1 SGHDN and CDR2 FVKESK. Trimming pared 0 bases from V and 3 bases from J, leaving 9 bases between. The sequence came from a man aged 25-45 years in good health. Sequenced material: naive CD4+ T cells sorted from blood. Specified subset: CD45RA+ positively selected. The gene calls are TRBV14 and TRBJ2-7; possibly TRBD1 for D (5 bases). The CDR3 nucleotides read TGTGCCAGCAGCCAAGATCCAGGGTACTACGAGCAGTACTTC. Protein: CASSQDPGYYEQYF.